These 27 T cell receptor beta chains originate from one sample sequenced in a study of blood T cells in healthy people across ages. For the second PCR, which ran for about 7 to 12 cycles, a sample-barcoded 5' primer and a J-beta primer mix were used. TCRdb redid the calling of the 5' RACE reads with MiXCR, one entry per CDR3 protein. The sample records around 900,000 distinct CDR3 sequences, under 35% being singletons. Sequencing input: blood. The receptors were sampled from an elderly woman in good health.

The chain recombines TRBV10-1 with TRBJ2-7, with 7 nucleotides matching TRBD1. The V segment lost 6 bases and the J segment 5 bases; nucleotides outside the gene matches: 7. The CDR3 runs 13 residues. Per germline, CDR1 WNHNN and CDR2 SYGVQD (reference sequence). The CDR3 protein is CASRVYRGNEQYF. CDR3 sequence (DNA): TGCGCCAGCAGGGTGTACAGGGGCAACGAGCAGTACTTC.

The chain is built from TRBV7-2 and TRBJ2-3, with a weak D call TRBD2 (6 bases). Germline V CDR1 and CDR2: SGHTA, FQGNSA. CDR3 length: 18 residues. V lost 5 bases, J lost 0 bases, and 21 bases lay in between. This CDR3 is CASSRLWGAGASTDTQYF. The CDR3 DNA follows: TGTGCCAGCAGCCGCCTCTGGGGAGCGGGCGCTAGCACAGATACGCAGTATTTT.

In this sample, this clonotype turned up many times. The CDR3 DNA sequence: TGTGCCAGCAGCTTAAGGGGCGCGGGGGAGCAGTACTTC. Protein: CASSLRGAGEQYF. V is TRBV7-9 and J is TRBJ2-7; D may be TRBD2 (6 bases). CDR1 is SEHNR and CDR2 is FQNEAQ in the germline V gene (reference sequence). The V and J ends lost 2 bases and 7 bases respectively, with 12 bases between them. The CDR3 is 13 residues long.

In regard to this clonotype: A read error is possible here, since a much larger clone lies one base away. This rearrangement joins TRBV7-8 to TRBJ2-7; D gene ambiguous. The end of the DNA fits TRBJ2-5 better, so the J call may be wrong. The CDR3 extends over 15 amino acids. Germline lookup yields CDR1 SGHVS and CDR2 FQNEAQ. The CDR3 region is CASSLALGTGGTQYF. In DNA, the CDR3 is TGTGCCAGCAGCTTAGCGCTCGGAACCGGTGGGACCCAGTACTTC.

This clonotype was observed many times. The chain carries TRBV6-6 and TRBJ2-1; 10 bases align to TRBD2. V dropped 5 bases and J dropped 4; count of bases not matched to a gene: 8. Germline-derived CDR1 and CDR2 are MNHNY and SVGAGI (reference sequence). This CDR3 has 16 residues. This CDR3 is CASSSPGTSVYNEQFF. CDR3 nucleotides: TGTGCCAGCAGTAGCCCCGGGACTAGCGTATACAATGAGCAGTTCTTC.

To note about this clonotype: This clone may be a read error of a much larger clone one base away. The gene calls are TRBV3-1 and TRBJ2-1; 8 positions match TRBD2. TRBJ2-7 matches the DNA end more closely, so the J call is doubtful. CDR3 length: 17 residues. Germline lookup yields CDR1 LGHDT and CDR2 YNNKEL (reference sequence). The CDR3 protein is CASSQDRTGGAGDEQYF. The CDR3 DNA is TGTGCCAGCAGCCAAGATCGGACCGGGGGGGCCGGAGATGAGCAGTACTTC.

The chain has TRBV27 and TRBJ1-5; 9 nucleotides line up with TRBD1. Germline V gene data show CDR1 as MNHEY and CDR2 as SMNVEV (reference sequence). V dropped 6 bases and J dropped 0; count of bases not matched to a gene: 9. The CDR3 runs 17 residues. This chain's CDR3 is CASRPGTGWDSNQPQHF. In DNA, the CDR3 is TGTGCCAGCAGGCCCGGGACAGGGTGGGATAGCAATCAGCCCCAGCATTTT.

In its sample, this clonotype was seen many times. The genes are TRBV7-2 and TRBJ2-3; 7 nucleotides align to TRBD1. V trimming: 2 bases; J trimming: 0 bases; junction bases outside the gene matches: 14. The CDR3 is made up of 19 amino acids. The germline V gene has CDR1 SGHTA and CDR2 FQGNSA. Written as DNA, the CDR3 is TGTGCCAGCAGCTTATTACCCCCAACCGGGACAGCTAGCACAGATACGCAGTATTTT. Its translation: CASSLLPPTGTASTDTQYF.

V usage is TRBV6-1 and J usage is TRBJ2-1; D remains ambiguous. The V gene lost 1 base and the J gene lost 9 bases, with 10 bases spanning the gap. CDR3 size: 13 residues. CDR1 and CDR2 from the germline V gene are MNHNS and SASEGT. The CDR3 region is CASSEVRGSEQFF. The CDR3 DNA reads TGTGCCAGCAGTGAAGTAAGAGGAAGTGAGCAGTTCTTC.

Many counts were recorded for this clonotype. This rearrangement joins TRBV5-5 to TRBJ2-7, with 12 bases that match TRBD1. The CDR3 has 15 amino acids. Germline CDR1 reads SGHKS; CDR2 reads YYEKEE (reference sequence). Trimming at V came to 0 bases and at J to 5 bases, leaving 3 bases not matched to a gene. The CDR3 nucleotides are TGTGCCAGCAGCTTGGTTGGGACAGGGGGCGACGAGCAGTACTTC. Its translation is CASSLVGTGGDEQYF.

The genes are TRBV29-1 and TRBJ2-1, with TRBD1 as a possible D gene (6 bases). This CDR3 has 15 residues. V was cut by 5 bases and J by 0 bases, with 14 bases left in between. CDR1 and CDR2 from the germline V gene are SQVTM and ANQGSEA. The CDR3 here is CSVYNPGHSYNEQFF. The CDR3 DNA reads TGCAGCGTTTATAACCCGGGACACTCCTACAATGAGCAGTTCTTC.

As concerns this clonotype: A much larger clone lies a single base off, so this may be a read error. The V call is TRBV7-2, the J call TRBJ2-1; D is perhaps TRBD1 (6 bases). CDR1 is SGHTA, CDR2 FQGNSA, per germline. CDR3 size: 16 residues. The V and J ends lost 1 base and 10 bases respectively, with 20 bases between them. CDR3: CASSLVVGQGWGEQFF. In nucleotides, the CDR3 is TGTGCCAGCAGCTTAGTGGTTGGGCAGGGGTGGGGGGAGCAGTTCTTC.

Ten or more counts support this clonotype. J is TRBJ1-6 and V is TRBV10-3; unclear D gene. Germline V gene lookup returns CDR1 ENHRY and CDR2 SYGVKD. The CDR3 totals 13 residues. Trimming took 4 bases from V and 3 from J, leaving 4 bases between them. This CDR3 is CAISGGYNSPLHF. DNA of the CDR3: TGTGCCATCAGTGGGGGCTATAATTCACCCCTCCACTTT.

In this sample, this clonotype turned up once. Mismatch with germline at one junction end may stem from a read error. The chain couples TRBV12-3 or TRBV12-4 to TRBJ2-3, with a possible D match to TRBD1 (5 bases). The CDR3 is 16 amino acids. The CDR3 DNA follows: TGTGCCAGCAGTTTGGGGCCGCTAGTGAGCACAGATGCGCAGTATTTT. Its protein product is CASSLGPLVSTDAQYF.

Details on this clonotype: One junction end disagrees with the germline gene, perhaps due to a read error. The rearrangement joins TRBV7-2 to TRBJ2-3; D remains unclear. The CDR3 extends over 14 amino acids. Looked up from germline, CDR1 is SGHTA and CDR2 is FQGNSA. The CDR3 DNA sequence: TGTGCCGGCAGCTTGTCTGGATCGGCAGATACGCAGTATTTT. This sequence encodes CAGSLSGSADTQYF.

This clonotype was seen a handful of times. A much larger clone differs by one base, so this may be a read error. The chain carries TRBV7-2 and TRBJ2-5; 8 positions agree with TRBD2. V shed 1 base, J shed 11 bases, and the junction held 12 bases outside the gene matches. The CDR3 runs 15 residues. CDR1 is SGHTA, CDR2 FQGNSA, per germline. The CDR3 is CASSLGGAGGNEQYF. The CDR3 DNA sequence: TGTGCCAGCAGCTTAGGGGGCGCGGGGGGCAATGAGCAGTACTTC.

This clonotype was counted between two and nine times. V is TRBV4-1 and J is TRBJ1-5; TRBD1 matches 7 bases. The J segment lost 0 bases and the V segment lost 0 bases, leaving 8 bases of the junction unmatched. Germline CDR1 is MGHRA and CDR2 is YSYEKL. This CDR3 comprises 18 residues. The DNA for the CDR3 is TGCGCCAGCAGCCAAGAGGGGTACAGGGGATATAGCAATCAGCCCCAGCATTTT. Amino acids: CASSQEGYRGYSNQPQHF.

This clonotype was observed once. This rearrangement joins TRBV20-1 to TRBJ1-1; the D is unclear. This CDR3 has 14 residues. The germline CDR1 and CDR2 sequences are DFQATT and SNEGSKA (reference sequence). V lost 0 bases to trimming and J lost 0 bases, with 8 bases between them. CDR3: CSAREERMNTEAFF. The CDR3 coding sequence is TGCAGTGCTAGAGAAGAAAGGATGAACACTGAAGCTTTCTTT.

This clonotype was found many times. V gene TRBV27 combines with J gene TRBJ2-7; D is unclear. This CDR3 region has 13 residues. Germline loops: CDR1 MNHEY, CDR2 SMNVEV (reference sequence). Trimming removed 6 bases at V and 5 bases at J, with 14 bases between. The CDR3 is CASRNMGSDEQYF. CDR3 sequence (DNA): TGTGCCAGCAGGAACATGGGAAGCGACGAGCAGTACTTC.

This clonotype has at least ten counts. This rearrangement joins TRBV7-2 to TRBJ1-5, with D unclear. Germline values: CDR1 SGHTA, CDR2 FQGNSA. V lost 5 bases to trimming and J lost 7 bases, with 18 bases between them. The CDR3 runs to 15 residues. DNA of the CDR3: TGTGCCAGCAGCCCAAGCCGCGAAAGAGGCCAGCCCCAGCATTTT. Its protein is CASSPSRERGQPQHF. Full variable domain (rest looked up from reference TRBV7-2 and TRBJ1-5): GAGVSQSPSNKVTEKGKDVELRCDPISGHTALYWYRQSLGQGLEFLIYFQGNSAPDKSGLPSDRFSAERTGGSVSTLTIQRTQQEDSAVYLCASSPSRERGQPQHFGDGTRLSIL.

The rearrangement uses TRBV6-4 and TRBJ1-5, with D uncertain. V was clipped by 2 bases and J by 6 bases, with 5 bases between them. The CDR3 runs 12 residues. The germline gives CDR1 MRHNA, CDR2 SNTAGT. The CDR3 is CASSDNSQPQHF. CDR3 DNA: TGTGCCAGCAGTGACAATAGTCAGCCCCAGCATTTT.

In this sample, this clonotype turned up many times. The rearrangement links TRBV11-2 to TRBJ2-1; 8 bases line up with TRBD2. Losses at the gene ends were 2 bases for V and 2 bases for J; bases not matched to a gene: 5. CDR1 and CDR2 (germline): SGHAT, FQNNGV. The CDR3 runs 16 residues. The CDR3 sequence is CASSLLSSGAYNEQFF. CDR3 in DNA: TGTGCCAGCAGCTTACTGAGTAGCGGGGCCTACAATGAGCAGTTCTTC.

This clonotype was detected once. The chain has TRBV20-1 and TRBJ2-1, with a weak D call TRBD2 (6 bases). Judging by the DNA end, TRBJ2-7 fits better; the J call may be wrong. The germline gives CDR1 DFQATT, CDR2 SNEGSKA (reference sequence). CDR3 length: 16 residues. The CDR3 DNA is TGCAGTGCTAGGAAGACTAACGGGAGTTTTCGGTACGAGCAGTACTTC. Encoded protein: CSARKTNGSFRYEQYF.

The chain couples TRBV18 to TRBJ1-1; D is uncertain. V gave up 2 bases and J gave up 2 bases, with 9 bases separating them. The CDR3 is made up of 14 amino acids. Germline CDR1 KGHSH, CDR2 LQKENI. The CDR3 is CASSPIEKNTEAFF. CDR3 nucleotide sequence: TGTGCCAGCTCACCAATCGAGAAAAACACTGAAGCTTTCTTT.

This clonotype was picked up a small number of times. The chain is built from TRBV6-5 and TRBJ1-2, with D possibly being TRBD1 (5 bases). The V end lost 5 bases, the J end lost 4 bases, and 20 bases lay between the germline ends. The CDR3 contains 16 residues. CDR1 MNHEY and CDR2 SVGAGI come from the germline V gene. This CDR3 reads CASSHATGGGAYGYTF. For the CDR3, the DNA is TGTGCCAGCAGTCACGCGACGGGCGGTGGGGCCTATGGCTACACCTTC.

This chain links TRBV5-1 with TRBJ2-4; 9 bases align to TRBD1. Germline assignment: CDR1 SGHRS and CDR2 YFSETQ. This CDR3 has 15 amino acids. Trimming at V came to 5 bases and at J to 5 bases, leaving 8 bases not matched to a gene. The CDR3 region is CASRAGTGPENIQYF. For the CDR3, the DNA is TGCGCCAGCAGGGCCGGGACAGGGCCTGAAAACATTCAGTACTTC.

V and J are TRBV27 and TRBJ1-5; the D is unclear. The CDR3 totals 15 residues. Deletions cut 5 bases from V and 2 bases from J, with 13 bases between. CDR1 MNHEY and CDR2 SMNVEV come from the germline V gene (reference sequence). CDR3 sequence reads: CASSPSWTGNQPQHF. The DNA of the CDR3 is TGTGCCAGCAGTCCCAGTTGGACGGGCAATCAGCCCCAGCATTTT.